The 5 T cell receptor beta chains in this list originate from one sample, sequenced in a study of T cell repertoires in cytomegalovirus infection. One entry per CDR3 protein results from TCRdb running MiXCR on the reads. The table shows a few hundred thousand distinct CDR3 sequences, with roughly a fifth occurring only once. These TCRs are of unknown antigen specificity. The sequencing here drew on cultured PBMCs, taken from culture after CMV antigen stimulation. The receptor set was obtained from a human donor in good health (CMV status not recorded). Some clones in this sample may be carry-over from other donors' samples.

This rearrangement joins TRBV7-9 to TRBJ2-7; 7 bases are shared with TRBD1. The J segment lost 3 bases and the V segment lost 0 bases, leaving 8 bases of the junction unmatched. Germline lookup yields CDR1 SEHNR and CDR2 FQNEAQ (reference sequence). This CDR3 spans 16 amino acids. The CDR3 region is CASSLAQGGANYEQYF. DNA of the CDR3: TGTGCCAGCAGCTTAGCGCAAGGGGGCGCGAACTACGAGCAGTACTTC.

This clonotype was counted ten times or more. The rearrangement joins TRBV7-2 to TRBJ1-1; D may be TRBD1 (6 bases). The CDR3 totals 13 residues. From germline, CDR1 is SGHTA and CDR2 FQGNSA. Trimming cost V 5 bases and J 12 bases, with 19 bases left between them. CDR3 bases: TGTGCCAGCAGCCCCGACAGGAGCAAATGGTCTTTCTTT. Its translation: CASSPDRSKWSFF.

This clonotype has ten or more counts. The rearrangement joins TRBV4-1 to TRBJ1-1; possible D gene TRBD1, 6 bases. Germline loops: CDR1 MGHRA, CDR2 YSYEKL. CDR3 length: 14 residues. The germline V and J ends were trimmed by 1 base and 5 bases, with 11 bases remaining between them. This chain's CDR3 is CASSQGLRGTEAFF. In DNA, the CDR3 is TGCGCCAGCAGCCAAGGTCTTAGGGGGACTGAAGCTTTCTTT.

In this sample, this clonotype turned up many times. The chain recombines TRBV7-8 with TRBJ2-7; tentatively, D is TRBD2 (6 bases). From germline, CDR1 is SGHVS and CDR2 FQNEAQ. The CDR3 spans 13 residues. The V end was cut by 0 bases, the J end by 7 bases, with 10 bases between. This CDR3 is CASSLAGGWEQYV. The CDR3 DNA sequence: TGTGCCAGCAGCTTAGCAGGAGGGTGGGAGCAGTACGTC.

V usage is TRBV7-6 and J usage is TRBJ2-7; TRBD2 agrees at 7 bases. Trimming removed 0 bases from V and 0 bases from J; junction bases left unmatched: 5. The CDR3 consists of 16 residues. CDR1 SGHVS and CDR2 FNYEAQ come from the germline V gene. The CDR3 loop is CASSLAGLAASYEQYF. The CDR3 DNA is TGTGCCAGCAGCTTAGCGGGGCTAGCGGCCTCCTACGAGCAGTACTTC. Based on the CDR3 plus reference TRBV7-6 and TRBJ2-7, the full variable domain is GAGVSQSPRYKVTKRGQDVALRCDPISGHVSLYWYRQALGQGPEFLTYFNYEAQQDKSGLPNDRFSAERPEGSISTLTIQRTEQRDSAMYRCASSLAGLAASYEQYFGPGTRLTVT.